The 31 T cell receptor beta chains below come from one sample, sequenced in a study of cytomegalovirus exposure and HLA in healthy donors. In the PCR, 60 Vbeta and 13 Jbeta primers were used. Repertoires were generated with immunoSEQ multiplex PCR, while TCRdb's copy carries only in-frame clones and drops some. The table lists roughly 180,000 clones, roughly 80% of them singletons. The sample taken for sequencing was PBMCs. Receptor source: a man aged 18 to 29 in good health and CMV-seronegative.

This clone was seen just once. The chain recombines TRBV18 with TRBJ2-1; 7 bases line up with TRBD2. Germline trimming cut 2 bases from V and 7 bases from J; bases unmatched to any gene: 8. The CDR3 runs 15 residues. The germline V gene has CDR1 KGHSH and CDR2 LQKENI. The CDR3 DNA reads as TGTGCCAGCTCACCATTACTAGCGCCGCTGAATGAGCAGTTCTTC. Protein product: CASSPLLAPLNEQFF.

V gene TRBV19 combines with J gene TRBJ1-5; D remains ambiguous. Deletions cut 5 bases from V and 9 bases from J, with 14 bases between. The CDR3 is 13 residues long. CDR1 is LNHDA, CDR2 SQIVND, per germline (reference sequence). CDR3 sequence: CASSPTESGPQHF. Written as DNA, the CDR3 is TGTGCCAGTAGTCCCACGGAGTCCGGGCCCCAGCATTTT.

V is TRBV11-2 and J is TRBJ2-1; 9 bases are shared with TRBD1. V shed 3 bases, J shed 2 bases, and the junction held 5 bases outside the gene matches. Germline CDR1 SGHAT, CDR2 FQNNGV. The CDR3 runs to 16 residues. The CDR3 nucleotides read TGTGCCAGCAGCTTCGGGACAGGGTATACCTACAATGAGCAGTTCTTC. This translates into CASSFGTGYTYNEQFF. Drawing the rest from reference TRBV11-2 and TRBJ2-1, the complete variable domain is EAGVAQSPRYKIIEKRQSVAFWCNPISGHATLYWYQQILGQGPKLLIQFQNNGVVDDSQLPKDRFSAERLKGVDSTLKIQPAKLEDSAVYLCASSFGTGYTYNEQFFGPGTRLTVL.

The chain joins TRBV28 to TRBJ1-2; TRBD1 aligns across 7 bases. The J segment lost 3 bases and the V segment lost 4 bases, leaving 2 bases of the junction unmatched. Looked up from germline, CDR1 is MDHEN and CDR2 is SYDVKM. The CDR3 totals 13 residues. CDR3 DNA: TGTGCCAGCAGTTATGACAGGGACTATGGCTACACCTTC. Its protein product is CASSYDRDYGYTF.

CDR3 DNA sequence: TGTGCCAGTAGTATCGTCAGGGGCTCCGGGGAGCTGTTTTTT. It yields the protein CASSIVRGSGELFF. The rearrangement uses TRBV19 and TRBJ2-2, with a possible D match to TRBD1 (6 bases). CDR1 is LNHDA and CDR2 is SQIVND in the germline V gene (reference sequence). CDR3 length: 14 amino acids. Trimming cost V 3 bases and J 6 bases, with 11 bases left between them.

This clone has only one observation. The chain has TRBV29-1 and TRBJ1-4; D might be TRBD1 (6 bases). With 5 bases removed from V and 5 bases from J, the gap between germline ends came to 9 bases. Germline loops: CDR1 SQVTM, CDR2 ANQGSEA. This CDR3 spans 12 amino acids. Written as DNA, the CDR3 is TGCAGCGTTCGCGGGGGCAATGAAAAACTGTTTTTT. This sequence encodes CSVRGGNEKLFF.

V and J are TRBV27 and TRBJ2-3; the match to TRBD1 covers 8 bases. V lost 0 bases, J lost 2 bases, and 4 bases stayed unmatched. Germline CDR1 and CDR2: MNHEY and SMNVEV (reference sequence). This CDR3 region has 16 residues. The CDR3 spells CASSLSDRALTDTQYF. In nucleotides, the CDR3 is TGTGCCAGCAGTTTATCGGACAGGGCCCTCACAGATACGCAGTATTTT.

This clone was found a few times. The chain is built from TRBV6-5 and TRBJ1-1; D call uncertain. This CDR3 region has 15 residues. The ends were cut back, 0 bases at V and 0 bases at J, with 8 bases in the middle. Germline-derived CDR1 and CDR2 are MNHEY and SVGAGI. CDR3 nucleotides: TGTGCCAGCAGTTACTCGTACAGTCTGAACACTGAAGCTTTCTTT. Residues: CASSYSYSLNTEAFF.

A few counts support this clone. The CDR3 reads CASSESVGQGVEFF. The CDR3, as DNA: TGCGCCAGCAGTGAGTCAGTGGGACAGGGCGTCGAGTTCTTC. V usage is TRBV10-2 and J usage is TRBJ2-1; 9 bases are shared with TRBD1. From germline, CDR1 is WSHSY and CDR2 SAAADI. The J segment lost 14 bases and the V segment lost 0 bases, leaving 8 bases of the junction unmatched. The CDR3 loop spans 14 amino acids.

In its sample, this clone was seen a few times. The rearrangement uses TRBV13 and TRBJ1-5; 7 bases line up with TRBD1. CDR1 PRHDT and CDR2 FYEKMQ come from the germline V gene (reference sequence). V lost 5 bases to trimming and J lost 7 bases; unmatched junction nucleotides: 11. This CDR3 is built from 15 residues. The CDR3 protein is CASSIGRRGQQPQHF. The CDR3 DNA is TGTGCCAGCAGCATTGGGAGAAGGGGGCAACAGCCCCAGCATTTT.

V usage is TRBV9 and J usage is TRBJ2-1; TRBD2 matches at 14 bases. Germline assignment: CDR1 SGDLS and CDR2 YYNGEE. Trimming removed 4 bases from V and 9 bases from J; junction bases left unmatched: 6. The CDR3 covers 15 residues. In DNA form, the CDR3 reads TGTGCCAGCAGCCCGGGACTAGCGGGAGTCTTTGAGCAGTTCTTC. Its protein is CASSPGLAGVFEQFF.

The chain is built from TRBV2 and TRBJ2-4; 8 bases are shared with TRBD1. This CDR3 spans 15 amino acids. V lost 6 bases and J lost 0; bases outside the gene matches: 4. In germline, CDR1 is SNHLY, CDR2 FYNNEI. Written as DNA, the CDR3 is TGTGCCAGCAGAAACAGGGGGGAAGCCAAAAACATTCAGTACTTC. Encoded protein: CASRNRGEAKNIQYF.

The J gene is TRBJ2-6, the V gene TRBV4-1, with 10 bases fitting TRBD2. CDR3 length: 19 amino acids. V was pared by 3 bases and J by 4 bases, with 12 bases of the junction left unmatched. Germline CDR1 reads MGHRA; CDR2 reads YSYEKL. The CDR3 nucleotides read TGCGCCAGCAGCCATACAAGTAGGCTAGCGGGAGCCGGGGCCAACGTCCTGACTTTC. This encodes CASSHTSRLAGAGANVLTF.

The chain uses TRBV12-5 and TRBJ2-5; D unresolved. CDR3 length equals 13 residues. The V gene lost 1 base and the J gene lost 5 bases, with 8 bases spanning the gap. Looked up from germline, CDR1 is LGHNT and CDR2 is FRNRAP. CDR3 in amino acids: CASGLGHGETQYF. As DNA, the CDR3 is TGTGCTAGTGGTTTGGGACATGGGGAGACCCAGTACTTC.

The genes are TRBV5-4 and TRBJ2-7, with 9 bases fitting TRBD2. The germline V gene encodes CDR1 SGHNT and CDR2 YYREEE (reference sequence). Germline trimming cut 4 bases from V and 4 bases from J; bases unmatched to any gene: 12. There are 16 residues in the CDR3. The CDR3 protein is CASSATTSGLLYEQYF. The CDR3 DNA reads TGTGCCAGCAGCGCTACTACTAGCGGGCTGTTGTACGAGCAGTACTTC.

The DNA of the CDR3 is TGTGCCAGCAAAGAGCAGGGCTCTGGAAACACCATATATTTT. This codes for CASKEQGSGNTIYF. The chain employs TRBV7-9 and TRBJ1-3; D is possibly TRBD1 (5 bases). V dropped 7 bases and J dropped 0 bases, with 10 bases sitting between them. Germline lookup yields CDR1 SEHNR and CDR2 FQNEAQ (reference sequence). CDR3 length: 14 residues.

This chain connects TRBV5-6 to TRBJ2-1, with 7 bases lining up with TRBD1. The V and J ends lost 4 bases and 6 bases, in that order; junction bases with no gene match: 7. Germline lookup yields CDR1 SGHDT and CDR2 YYEEEE. The CDR3 sequence is 14 residues long. The CDR3 spells CASSVTGAGNEQFF. The CDR3 region has the DNA TGTGCCAGCAGCGTCACAGGGGCCGGCAATGAGCAGTTCTTC.

This clone occurred a few times. This chain links TRBV6-1 with TRBJ1-6; no clear D gene. This CDR3 contains 15 residues. The V and J ends lost 2 bases and 6 bases respectively, with 11 bases between them. Germline lookup yields CDR1 MNHNS and CDR2 SASEGT. The CDR3 bases are TGTGCCAGCAGTGAATCGGGAGGAGCTAATTCACCCCTCCACTTT. It translates to CASSESGGANSPLHF.

CDR3 loop: CASPSYEAPEQFF. The CDR3 nucleotides are TGTGCCAGCCCTAGCTACGAGGCTCCTGAGCAGTTCTTC. The chain has TRBV2 and TRBJ2-1; weak D call: TRBD2 (5 bases). V gave up 8 bases and J gave up 9 bases, with 17 bases separating them. The V gene's germline CDR1 is SNHLY and CDR2 FYNNEI. The CDR3 consists of 13 residues.

This chain connects TRBV28 to TRBJ2-1, with 7 bases lining up with TRBD2. Germline V gene lookup returns CDR1 MDHEN and CDR2 SYDVKM. CDR3 length: 14 residues. CDR3 sequence (DNA): TGTGTGACTAGCTTGGACCAAAATTACAATGAGCAGTTCTTC. This translates into CVTSLDQNYNEQFF.

CDR3 DNA sequence: TGTGCCAGCAGTCACGGGACATCCGGCTACACCTTC. This sequence encodes CASSHGTSGYTF. The chain employs TRBV6-4 and TRBJ1-2, with D possibly being TRBD1 (6 bases). The CDR3 loop spans 12 amino acids. In germline, CDR1 is MRHNA, CDR2 SNTAGT. V was cut by 5 bases and J by 8 bases, with 12 bases left in between.

J is TRBJ1-4 and V is TRBV5-8; perhaps TRBD1 as D (5 bases). Trimming cost V 1 base and J 5 bases, with 12 bases left between them. The germline gives CDR1 SGHTS, CDR2 YDEGEE. The CDR3 is 15 residues long. CDR3 amino acids: CASSLMGRENEKLFF. The CDR3 DNA sequence: TGTGCCAGCAGCTTGATGGGACGGGAGAATGAAAAACTGTTTTTT. Full variable domain (outside the CDR3, taken from reference TRBV5-8 and TRBJ1-4): EAGVTQSPTHLIKTRGQQATLRCSPISGHTSVYWYQQALGLGLQFLLWYDEGEERNRGNFPPRFSGRQFPNYSSELNVNALELEDSALYLCASSLMGRENEKLFFGSGTQLSVL.

V and J are TRBV30 and TRBJ1-6; no reliable D call. There are 14 residues in the CDR3. V was shortened by 2 bases and J by 0 bases, with 5 bases between the two germline ends. The germline V gene encodes CDR1 GTSNPN and CDR2 SVGIG (reference sequence). CDR3 sequence: CAWSPSSYNSPLHF. CDR3 DNA: TGTGCCTGGAGTCCGAGCTCCTATAATTCACCCCTCCACTTT.

Remarks on this clone: Distinct nucleotide sequences in the sample also encode this CDR3. The CDR3 DNA follows: TGCGCCAGCAGCCCGCGACGGGATAACACTGAAGCTTTCTTT. Protein: CASSPRRDNTEAFF. The V gene is TRBV5-1, the J gene TRBJ1-1; unclear D gene. The CDR3 totals 14 residues. Deletions cut 4 bases from V and 2 bases from J, with 12 bases between. Germline CDR1 reads SGHRS; CDR2 reads YFSETQ.

J is TRBJ2-1 and V is TRBV2, with D unclear. The CDR3 spans 14 residues. Germline-derived CDR1 and CDR2 are SNHLY and FYNNEI. Trimming took 4 bases from V and 5 from J, leaving 12 bases between them. For the CDR3, the DNA is TGTGCCAGCAGTGTGCGATCGTCCCACAATGAGCAGTTCTTC. It is translated as CASSVRSSHNEQFF.

The chain is built from TRBV4-2 and TRBJ2-5, with D perhaps TRBD2 (6 bases). The CDR3 is 15 residues long. V was pared by 4 bases and J by 1 base, with 13 bases between. Germline V gene lookup returns CDR1 LGHNA and CDR2 YNFKEQ. CDR3 loop: CASSPGGGVQETQYF. The CDR3 bases are TGTGCCAGCAGCCCGGGTGGAGGGGTCCAAGAGACCCAGTACTTC.

This rearrangement joins TRBV5-1 to TRBJ2-7; TRBD1 agrees at 7 bases. CDR1 is SGHRS and CDR2 is YFSETQ in the germline V gene. V was pared by 2 bases and J by 2 bases, with 7 bases of the junction left unmatched. The CDR3 is 15 residues long. Here the CDR3 DNA reads TGCGCCAGCAGCTTCACAGGGGAAAGGACCTACGAGCAGTACTTC. It yields the protein CASSFTGERTYEQYF.

The V call is TRBV9, the J call TRBJ1-2; 7 bases are shared with TRBD1. This CDR3 has 15 amino acids. Germline V gene lookup returns CDR1 SGDLS and CDR2 YYNGEE. The V segment lost 4 bases and the J segment 0 bases; nucleotides outside the gene matches: 6. The CDR3 reads CASSYGTASNYGYTF. In DNA form, the CDR3 reads TGTGCCAGCAGCTACGGGACAGCCTCTAACTATGGCTACACCTTC.

The chain links TRBV28 to TRBJ2-1; 8 bases agree with TRBD1. Germline-derived CDR1 and CDR2 are MDHEN and SYDVKM. CDR3 size: 18 residues. V lost 0 bases and J lost 2; bases outside the gene matches: 9. CDR3 loop: CASSLWEGQDEAYNEQFF. The CDR3 nucleotides are TGTGCCAGCAGTTTATGGGAGGGACAGGATGAGGCCTACAATGAGCAGTTCTTC. Looking up the rest from reference TRBV28 and TRBJ2-1 gives the full variable domain: DVKVTQSSRYLVKRTGEKVFLECVQDMDHENMFWYRQDPGLGLRLIYFSYDVKMKEKGDIPEGYSVSREKKERFSLILESASTNQTSMYLCASSLWEGQDEAYNEQFFGPGTRLTVL.

This clone was detected a few times. The chain has TRBV7-9 and TRBJ1-5; TRBD1 agrees at 9 bases. The CDR3 covers 13 residues. The germline CDR1 and CDR2 sequences are SEHNR and FQNEAQ (reference sequence). V shed 5 bases and J 6 bases; nucleotides not matched to a gene: 2. The CDR3 protein is CASSGGQGQPQHF. As DNA, the CDR3 is TGTGCCAGCAGCGGGGGACAGGGTCAGCCCCAGCATTTT.

Only a few counts were recorded for this clone. This chain links TRBV27 with TRBJ2-7; 9 bases fit TRBD1. The ends lost 7 bases at V and 2 bases at J; junction bases unmatched: 15. CDR3 size: 17 residues. The germline V gene encodes CDR1 MNHEY and CDR2 SMNVEV (reference sequence). The CDR3 region is CASKRGQGPRKTYEQYF. The CDR3 region has the DNA TGTGCCAGCAAAAGGGGACAGGGTCCCCGAAAGACCTACGAGCAGTACTTC.